This entry features one T cell receptor (beta chain) sequence. The germline V gene has CDR1 GTSNPN and CDR2 SVGIG (reference sequence). Trimming removed 3 bases from V and 8 bases from J; junction bases left unmatched: 13. The CDR3 sequence is 15 residues long. The source of the sample is a study of control samples from healthy donors and cancer patients. Here immunoSEQ multiplex PCR was the method, and the copy in TCRdb shows in-frame clones only, minus some. This table has roughly 170,000 clones, approximately 92% appearing once. Sequenced material: blood. The chain carries TRBV30 and TRBJ1-2, with TRBD1 matching over 9 bases. This clonotype originated in a woman between 55 and 75 years old in good health. CDR3 protein: CAWSLSGTGWGGYTF. The CDR3 nucleotides are TGTGCCTGGAGCCTGTCCGGGACAGGGTGGGGAGGCTACACCTTC.